The 7 T cell receptor beta chains given below trace back to one sample, sequenced in a study of long-term antiretroviral therapy in people with HIV. Sequencing used immunoSEQ v3.0 at survey level. Sequencing used immunoSEQ multiplex PCR; TCRdb keeps in-frame clones, though not all of them. The sample has about 24,000 clones; over 65% are singletons. The sequences come from unsorted PBMCs, collected 4.4 years after starting antiretroviral therapy. The receptors derive from a young man with HIV.

The chain recombines TRBV5-1 with TRBJ1-4, with TRBD1 identical over 8 bases. The germline CDR1 and CDR2 sequences are SGHRS and YFSETQ. The CDR3 totals 17 residues. V lost 0 bases and J lost 1; bases outside the gene matches: 5. CDR3 region: CASSLGAGGITNEKLFF. The CDR3 nucleotides are TGCGCCAGCAGCTTGGGGGCAGGGGGCATAACTAATGAAAAACTGTTTTTT. The variable domain in full, completed from reference TRBV5-1 and TRBJ1-4, reads KAGVTQTPRYLIKTRGQQVTLSCSPISGHRSVSWYQQTPGQGLQFLFEYFSETQRNKGNFPGRFSGRQFSNSRSEMNVSTLELGDSALYLCASSLGAGGITNEKLFFGSGTQLSVL.

The chain uses TRBV27 and TRBJ2-2; D is possibly TRBD1 (6 bases). The V end lost 0 bases, the J end lost 6 bases, and 8 bases lay between the germline ends. The germline gives CDR1 MNHEY, CDR2 SMNVEV (reference sequence). CDR3 length: 14 residues. The CDR3 DNA follows: TGTGCCAGCAGTTTATCAGGGGGTCCCGGGGAGCTGTTTTTT. Its protein is CASSLSGGPGELFF.

The genes are TRBV5-1 and TRBJ1-2; possible D gene TRBD1, 6 bases. The CDR3 has 16 amino acids. Germline V gene sequence: CDR1 SGHRS, CDR2 YFSETQ. V gave up 4 bases and J gave up 0 bases, with 16 bases separating them. The CDR3 DNA follows: TGCGCCAGCAGCCCCTTCGGAGGACAGACTAACTATGGCTACACCTTC. Encoded protein: CASSPFGGQTNYGYTF.

This chain links TRBV28 with TRBJ1-2; a weak D match, TRBD1 (6 bases). The germline gives CDR1 MDHEN, CDR2 SYDVKM. CDR3 length equals 14 residues. Deletions cut 4 bases from V and 7 bases from J, with 16 bases between. The CDR3 nucleotides read TGTGCCAGCAGTTCTCCTCTACAGGGTCTTGGCTACACCTTC. Translated, it gives CASSSPLQGLGYTF.

V is TRBV27 and J is TRBJ2-7; D ambiguous. Trimming removed 6 bases from V and 6 bases from J, with 12 bases in between. Per the germline V gene, CDR1 is MNHEY and CDR2 is SMNVEV (reference sequence). The CDR3 runs 12 residues. The CDR3 sequence: CASSPNGPEQYF. Here the CDR3 DNA reads TGTGCCAGCAGCCCCAACGGGCCCGAGCAGTACTTC.

The chain uses TRBV19 and TRBJ1-5, with TRBD1 as a possible D gene (5 bases). This CDR3 region has 14 residues. Germline V lookup: CDR1 LNHDA, CDR2 SQIVND (reference sequence). V lost 3 bases and J 4 bases, leaving 10 bases between the germline ends. CDR3 in amino acids: CASSIVWGNQPQHF. Written as DNA, the CDR3 is TGTGCCAGTAGTATTGTGTGGGGGAATCAGCCCCAGCATTTT.

This clone has only a few counts. The rearrangement uses TRBV6-1 and TRBJ1-5; D is possibly TRBD1 (5 bases). Germline V gene sequence: CDR1 MNHNS, CDR2 SASEGT. The V end was cut by 3 bases, the J end by 2 bases, with 8 bases between. The CDR3 extends over 14 amino acids. As DNA, the CDR3 is TGTGCCAGCAGTGAGCAGGGAGGCAATCAGCCCCAGCATTTT. Translating it yields CASSEQGGNQPQHF.